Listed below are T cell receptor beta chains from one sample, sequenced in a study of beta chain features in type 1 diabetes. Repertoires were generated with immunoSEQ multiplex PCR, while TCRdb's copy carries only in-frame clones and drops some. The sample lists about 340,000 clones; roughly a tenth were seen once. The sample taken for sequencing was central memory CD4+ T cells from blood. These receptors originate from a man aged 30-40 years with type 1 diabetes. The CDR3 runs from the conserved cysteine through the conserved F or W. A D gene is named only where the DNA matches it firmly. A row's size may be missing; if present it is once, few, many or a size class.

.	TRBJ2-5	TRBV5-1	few	TGCGCCAGCAGCTTGGGGACGGCCGAGACCCAGTACTTC	CASSLGTAETQYF
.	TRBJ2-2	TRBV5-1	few	TGCGCCAGCAGCTTCATCGACAGTAACACCGGGGAGCTGTTTTTT	CASSFIDSNTGELFF
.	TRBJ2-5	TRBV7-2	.	TGTGCCAGCAGCTTAACTAGAGGGACCCAAGAGACCCAGTACTTC	CASSLTRGTQETQYF
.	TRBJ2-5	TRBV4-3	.	TGCGCCAGCAGCCAAGTGGGCTCGGTTATGCCCCAGTACTTC	CASSQVGSVMPQYF
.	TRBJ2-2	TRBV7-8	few	TGTGCCAGCAGCGCCCGGGACAACACCGGGGAGCTGTTTTTT	CASSARDNTGELFF
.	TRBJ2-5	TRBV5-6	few	TGTGCCAGCAGCTTGGCCCGATGGACGTCACACCAAGAGACCCAGTACTTC	CASSLARWTSHQETQYF
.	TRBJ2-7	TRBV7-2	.	TGTGCCAGCAGCTTGACAAGGGACACCTACGAGCAGTACTTC	CASSLTRDTYEQYF
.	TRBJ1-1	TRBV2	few	TGTGCCAGCAGCGTGGACAGAGGGGAAGCTTTCTTT	CASSVDRGEAFF
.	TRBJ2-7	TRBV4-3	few	TGCGCCAGCAGCCAAGAAGCCAGGGCCTACGAGCAGTACTTC	CASSQEARAYEQYF
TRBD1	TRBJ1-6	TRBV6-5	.	TGTGCCAGCAGCCCGGGACAGGGGCAATCACCCCTCCACTTT	CASSPGQGQSPLHF
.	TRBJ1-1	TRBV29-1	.	TGCAGCGTTGAGGGGCAGTGGAACACTGAAGCTTTCTTT	CSVEGQWNTEAFF
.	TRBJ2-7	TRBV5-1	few	TGCGCCAGCAGCTTGGCGGACAACTCGCAGTACTTC	CASSLADNSQYF
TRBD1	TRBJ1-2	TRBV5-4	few	TGTGCCAGCAGCCAAGCGGACAGGGGTCCCTATGGCTACACCTTC	CASSQADRGPYGYTF